A single sample gave rise to the 12 T cell receptor beta chains below, sequenced in a study of OX40 agonist ivuxolimab in advanced cancers. Receptor libraries were prepared by the immunoSEQ multiplex PCR assay. The immuneACCESS repertoire file appears here via TCRdb, limited to in-frame rearrangements. These files lack a portion of the clones; in checked studies, under half of the deficit traces to unresolved V genes, and the cause of the others is not known. Here the sample has just under 55,000 clones; 80% occur a single time. The top ten clonotypes cover roughly 4% of the sample. The starting material was CD4+ or CD8+ T cells sorted from blood, obtained in a trial of the OX40 agonist ivuxolimab. The receptors were gathered from an adult with an advanced solid tumor such as melanoma, head and neck, liver or kidney cancer.

The chain uses TRBV4-3 and TRBJ1-1, with D unresolved. Germline CDR1 reads LGHNA; CDR2 reads YSLEER. CDR3 length: 16 residues. Trimming took 0 bases from V and 2 from J, leaving 13 bases between them. CDR3 region: CASSQDRGRLNTEAFF. CDR3 DNA sequence: TGCGCCAGCAGCCAAGATCGAGGCAGACTAAACACTGAAGCTTTCTTT.

This chain joins TRBV28 and TRBJ1-1, with D possibly TRBD1 on 6 matching bases. The V gene lost 5 bases and the J gene lost 0 bases, with 19 bases spanning the gap. The CDR3 consists of 17 residues. Germline lookup yields CDR1 MDHEN and CDR2 SYDVKM. The CDR3 nucleotides are TGTGCCAGCAGTCCTCCCTCTACAGGGTTCATGAACACTGAAGCTTTCTTT. Translating gives CASSPPSTGFMNTEAFF.

This chain joins TRBV11-2 and TRBJ1-6; D might be TRBD1 (5 bases). The CDR3 has 15 amino acids. From germline, CDR1 is SGHAT and CDR2 FQNNGV. V gave up 4 bases and J gave up 10 bases, with 17 bases separating them. The DNA for the CDR3 is TGTGCCAGCAGCTGGACGCCTCCCTGGGGCTCACCCCTCCACTTT. Amino acid sequence: CASSWTPPWGSPLHF.

This clone was seen a handful of times. The chain has TRBV4-1 and TRBJ2-4, with D possibly being TRBD1 or TRBD2 (5 bases each). V dropped 0 bases and J dropped 8 bases, with 14 bases sitting between them. This CDR3 comprises 15 residues. The germline V gene has CDR1 MGHRA and CDR2 YSYEKL. Written as DNA, the CDR3 is TGCGCCAGCAGCCAAGATGACGGGACCGGGGACATTCAGTACTTC. The encoded protein is CASSQDDGTGDIQYF.

The table lists this clone with a count of one. The J gene is TRBJ2-5, the V gene TRBV18, with 9 bases identical to TRBD2. There are 16 residues in the CDR3. Germline trimming cut 2 bases from V and 4 bases from J; bases unmatched to any gene: 8. CDR1 is KGHSH and CDR2 is LQKENI in the germline V gene. CDR3 DNA: TGTGCCAGCTCACCAGGGGTAGCGGGAGCGGGAGAGACCCAGTACTTC. This encodes CASSPGVAGAGETQYF.

The V and J genes are TRBV28 and TRBJ1-2; D may be TRBD1 (5 bases). The CDR3 consists of 13 residues. Germline CDR1 is MDHEN and CDR2 is SYDVKM. Trimming cost V 2 bases and J 5 bases, with 9 bases left between them. As DNA, the CDR3 is TGTGCCAGCAGTTTAGGCAGGGAGTATGGCTACACCTTC. Protein sequence: CASSLGREYGYTF.

The chain links TRBV19 to TRBJ1-5; D remains unclear. Germline V gene data show CDR1 as LNHDA and CDR2 as SQIVND (reference sequence). The V end was cut by 3 bases, the J end by 0 bases, with 6 bases between. This CDR3 has 14 residues. The CDR3 reads CASSIRGSNQPQHF. CDR3 DNA sequence: TGTGCCAGTAGTATTCGGGGTAGCAATCAGCCCCAGCATTTT.

V and J are TRBV6-5 and TRBJ1-2, with 9 bases fitting TRBD1. From germline, CDR1 is MNHEY and CDR2 SVGAGI. The junction had 7 bases not matched to a gene; V was cut back by 6 bases and J by 8 bases. There are 13 residues in the CDR3. The CDR3 spells CASSGETGGGYTF. In nucleotides, the CDR3 is TGTGCCAGCAGCGGTGAGACAGGGGGAGGCTACACCTTC.

V is TRBV6-1 and J is TRBJ2-3; TRBD2 is a possible D gene (5 bases). Germline V gene lookup returns CDR1 MNHNS and CDR2 SASEGT. The CDR3 has 14 amino acids. Trimming removed 7 bases at V and 0 bases at J, with 11 bases between. The CDR3 coding sequence is TGTGCCAGCACTGGACTTGCTAGCACAGATACGCAGTATTTT. It encodes CASTGLASTDTQYF.

V is TRBV28 and J is TRBJ2-5, with a weak D call TRBD1 (8 bases). This CDR3 contains 16 residues. Germline assignment: CDR1 MDHEN and CDR2 SYDVKM. V was pared by 5 bases and J by 4 bases, with 20 bases between. The DNA of the CDR3 is TGTGCCAGCAGTGTCCGGACAGGGAGGGGAGGAGAGACCCAGTACTTC. It codes for CASSVRTGRGGETQYF.

With regard to this clone: This may be a read error: a much more frequent sequence differs by one nucleotide. This chain links TRBV5-8 with TRBJ2-2, with 9 bases lining up with TRBD1. This CDR3 spans 15 amino acids. The trim removed 7 bases at V and 4 bases at J, leaving 8 bases unmatched. Germline assignment: CDR1 SGHTS and CDR2 YDEGEE. In nucleotides, the CDR3 is TGTGCCAGCCGGCCGACAGGGGGGGGCACCGGGGAGCTGTTTTTT. Protein sequence: CASRPTGGGTGELFF.

The chain links TRBV11-2 to TRBJ2-1; D is perhaps TRBD2 (6 bases). Germline V gene lookup returns CDR1 SGHAT and CDR2 FQNNGV. V gave up 1 base and J gave up 6 bases, with 7 bases separating them. The length of the CDR3 is 13 residues. The CDR3 nucleotides read TGTGCCAGCAGCTTAGTCGGGGGCAATGAGCAGTTCTTC. Translating gives CASSLVGGNEQFF. Using reference TRBV11-2 and TRBJ2-1 for the parts outside the CDR3, the full variable domain is EAGVAQSPRYKIIEKRQSVAFWCNPISGHATLYWYQQILGQGPKLLIQFQNNGVVDDSQLPKDRFSAERLKGVDSTLKIQPAKLEDSAVYLCASSLVGGNEQFFGPGTRLTVL.